The clone carrying this T cell receptor (beta chain) was recorded a few times. J gave up 6 bases and V 5 bases, and 9 bases lay outside the gene matches. The CDR3 spans 15 residues. The germline V gene encodes CDR1 SGHVS and CDR2 FQNEAQ. The data originate from a study of T-cell reconstitution after alpha-beta-depleted transplantation in children. Unique molecular identifiers were incorporated during preparation of the TCRbeta library. TCRdb re-called the PCR reads through MiXCR, storing one row per CDR3 protein. Altogether roughly 300,000 distinct CDR3 sequences are present, more than 8% being singletons, with the ten largest covering roughly a tenth.

This TCR derives from a human donor who donated a stem cell graft to a child with SCID. The starting material was PBMCs from the stem cell graft donor, obtained from the stem cell graft. The chain has TRBV7-8 and TRBJ1-4; 7 bases fit TRBD1. The CDR3 sequence: CASSRSGGLDEKLFF. The CDR3 coding sequence is TGTGCCAGCAGCAGATCAGGGGGTTTGGATGAAAAACTGTTTTTT.